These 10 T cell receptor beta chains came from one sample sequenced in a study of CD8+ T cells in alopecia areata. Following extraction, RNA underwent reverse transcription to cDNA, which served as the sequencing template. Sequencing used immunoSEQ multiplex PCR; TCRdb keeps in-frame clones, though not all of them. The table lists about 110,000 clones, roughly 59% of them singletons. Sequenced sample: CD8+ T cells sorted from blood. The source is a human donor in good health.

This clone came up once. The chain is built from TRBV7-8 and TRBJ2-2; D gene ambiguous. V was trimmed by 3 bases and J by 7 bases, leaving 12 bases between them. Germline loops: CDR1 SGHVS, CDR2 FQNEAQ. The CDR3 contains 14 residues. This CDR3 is CASSFLGFYGELFF. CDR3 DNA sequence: TGTGCCAGCAGCTTCTTAGGGTTCTACGGGGAGCTGTTTTTT.

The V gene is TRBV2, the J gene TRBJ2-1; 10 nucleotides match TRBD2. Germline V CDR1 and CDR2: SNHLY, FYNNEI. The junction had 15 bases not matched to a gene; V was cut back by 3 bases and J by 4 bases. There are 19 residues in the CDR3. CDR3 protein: CASSDKRGGFPLGYNEQFF. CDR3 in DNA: TGTGCCAGCAGTGATAAGCGGGGGGGCTTTCCCTTAGGGTACAATGAGCAGTTCTTC.

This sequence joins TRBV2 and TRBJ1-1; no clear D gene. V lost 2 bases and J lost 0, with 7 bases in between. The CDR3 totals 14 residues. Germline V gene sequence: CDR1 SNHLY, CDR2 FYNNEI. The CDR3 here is CASSESSMNTEAFF. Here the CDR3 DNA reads TGTGCCAGCAGTGAAAGTTCGATGAACACTGAAGCTTTCTTT. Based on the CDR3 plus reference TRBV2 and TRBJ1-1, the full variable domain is EPEVTQTPSHQVTQMGQEVILRCVPISNHLYFYWYRQILGQKVEFLVSFYNNEISEKSEIFDDQFSVERPDGSNFTLKIRSTKLEDSAMYFCASSESSMNTEAFFGQGTRLTVV.

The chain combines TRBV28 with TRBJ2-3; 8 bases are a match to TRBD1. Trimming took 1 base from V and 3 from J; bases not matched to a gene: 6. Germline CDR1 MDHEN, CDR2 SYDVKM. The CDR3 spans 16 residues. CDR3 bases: TGTGCCAGCAGTTTATCTCTGCAGGGGGCTACAGATACGCAGTATTTT. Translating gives CASSLSLQGATDTQYF.

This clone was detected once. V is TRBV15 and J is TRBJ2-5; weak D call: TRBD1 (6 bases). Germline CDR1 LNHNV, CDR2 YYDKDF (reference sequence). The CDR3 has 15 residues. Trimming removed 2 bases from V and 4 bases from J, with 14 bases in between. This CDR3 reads CATSRSPGAIETQYF. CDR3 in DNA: TGTGCCACCAGCAGAAGCCCAGGGGCGATAGAGACCCAGTACTTC.

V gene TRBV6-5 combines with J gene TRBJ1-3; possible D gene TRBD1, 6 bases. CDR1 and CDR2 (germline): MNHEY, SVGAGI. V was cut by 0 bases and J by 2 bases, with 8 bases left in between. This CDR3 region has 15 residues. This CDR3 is CASSYSGGAGNTIYF. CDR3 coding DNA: TGTGCCAGCAGTTACTCGGGGGGCGCTGGAAACACCATATATTTT.

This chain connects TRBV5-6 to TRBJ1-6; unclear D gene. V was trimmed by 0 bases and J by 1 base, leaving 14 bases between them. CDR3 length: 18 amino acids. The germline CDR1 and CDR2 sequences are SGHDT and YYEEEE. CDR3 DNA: TGTGCCAGCAGCTTGGGGCTGGGTGAACGGTCCTATAATTCACCCCTCCACTTT. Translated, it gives CASSLGLGERSYNSPLHF.

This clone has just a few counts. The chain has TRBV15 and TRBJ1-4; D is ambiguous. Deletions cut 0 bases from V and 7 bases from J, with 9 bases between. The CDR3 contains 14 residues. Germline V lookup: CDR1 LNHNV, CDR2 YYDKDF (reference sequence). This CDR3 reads CATSRDRPREKLFF. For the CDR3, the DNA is TGTGCCACCAGCAGAGATCGGCCCCGTGAAAAACTGTTTTTT.

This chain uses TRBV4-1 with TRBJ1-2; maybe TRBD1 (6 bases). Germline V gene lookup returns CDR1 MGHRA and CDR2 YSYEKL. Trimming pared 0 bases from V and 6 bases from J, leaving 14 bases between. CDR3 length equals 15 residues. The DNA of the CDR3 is TGCGCCAGCAGCCAAGAACCCTTTGGGGGCGATGGCTACACCTTC. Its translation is CASSQEPFGGDGYTF.

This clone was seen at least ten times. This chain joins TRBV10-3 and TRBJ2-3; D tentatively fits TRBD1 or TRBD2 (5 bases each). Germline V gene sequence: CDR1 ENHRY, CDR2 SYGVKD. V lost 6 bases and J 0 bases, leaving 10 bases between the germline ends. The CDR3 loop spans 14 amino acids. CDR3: CAIRGPFSTDTQYF. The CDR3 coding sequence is TGTGCCATCAGGGGACCCTTTAGCACAGATACGCAGTATTTT.